One sample yielded the 26 T cell receptor beta chains listed below, sequenced in a study of blood T cell repertoires in COVID-19. Sequenced by immunoSEQ multiplex PCR; TCRdb stores in-frame clones only, minus some. The sample includes approximately 250,000 clones, 75% to 85% of them seen just once. Sequencing was done on a sample of peripheral blood. The receptors derive from a woman between 35 and 50 years old who had recovered from COVID-19.

In this sample, this clone turned up a few times. This sequence joins TRBV9 and TRBJ1-5, with D unresolved. The CDR3 is made up of 16 amino acids. The V and J ends lost 1 base and 4 bases respectively, with 15 bases between them. CDR1 and CDR2 (germline): SGDLS, YYNGEE. CDR3 sequence (DNA): TGTGCCAGCAGCGTATGGGGAGTATTGGGGAATCAGCCCCAGCATTTT. It yields the protein CASSVWGVLGNQPQHF.

This chain connects TRBV12-3 or TRBV12-4 to TRBJ2-5, with 8 bases matching TRBD1. This CDR3 comprises 13 residues. V gave up 6 bases and J gave up 4 bases; unmatched junction bases: 4. The CDR3 bases are TGTGCCAGCAGGGTACAGGGGGGAGAGACCCAGTACTTC. This sequence encodes CASRVQGGETQYF.

The chain links TRBV19 to TRBJ2-1; TRBD2 is a possible D gene (5 bases). The CDR3 is 16 residues long. Germline V lookup: CDR1 LNHDA, CDR2 SQIVND (reference sequence). V lost 5 bases to trimming and J lost 1 base, with 15 bases between them. CDR3 coding DNA: TGTGCCAGTAGTCCGGGGTTGGATAGATCCTACAATGAGCAGTTCTTC. It translates to CASSPGLDRSYNEQFF.

This clone was counted at least ten times. The gene calls are TRBV7-2 and TRBJ2-1; a possible D gene is TRBD1 (8 bases). CDR3 length: 16 residues. Trimming pared 5 bases from V and 3 bases from J, leaving 17 bases between. Per the germline V gene, CDR1 is SGHTA and CDR2 is FQGNSA. The CDR3 DNA is TGTGCCAGCAGCCCCACAGGGGGGGTAGTCTACAATGAGCAGTTCTTC. It translates to CASSPTGGVVYNEQFF.

The chain links TRBV5-1 to TRBJ1-4; no clear D gene. CDR3 length: 13 residues. V shed 0 bases and J shed 6 bases, with 6 bases lying between them. Per germline, CDR1 SGHRS and CDR2 YFSETQ. The CDR3 DNA sequence: TGCGCCAGCAGCTTGGCGGGTGATGAAAAACTGTTTTTT. Translating it yields CASSLAGDEKLFF.

This CDR3 reads CASSFRTGAQYSNQPQHF. As DNA, the CDR3 is TGTGCCAGCAGTTTTAGGACAGGGGCGCAATATAGCAATCAGCCCCAGCATTTT. This chain joins TRBV28 and TRBJ1-5; 9 nucleotides agree with TRBD1. The CDR3 contains 18 residues. Germline CDR1 reads MDHEN; CDR2 reads SYDVKM. V lost 3 bases to trimming and J lost 0 bases; unmatched junction nucleotides: 9.

The chain joins TRBV28 to TRBJ1-1; 10 nucleotides match TRBD1. The J segment lost 5 bases and the V segment lost 2 bases, leaving 8 bases of the junction unmatched. The length of the CDR3 is 16 residues. CDR1 is MDHEN, CDR2 SYDVKM, per germline. CDR3 nucleotides: TGTGCCAGCAGTTTAACCGGGACAGGGGATCGGACTGAAGCTTTCTTT. Its translation: CASSLTGTGDRTEAFF.

The V and J genes are TRBV29-1 and TRBJ2-2; D unclear. Germline values: CDR1 SQVTM, CDR2 ANQGSEA. The V end was cut by 5 bases, the J end by 2 bases, with 6 bases between. The CDR3 loop spans 12 amino acids. The CDR3 protein is CSVHSNTGELFF. In nucleotides, the CDR3 is TGCAGCGTTCACAGCAACACCGGGGAGCTGTTTTTT.

V is TRBV19 and J is TRBJ1-1; 8 bases agree with TRBD1. This CDR3 spans 14 amino acids. Germline trimming cut 5 bases from V and 6 bases from J; bases unmatched to any gene: 8. Germline lookup yields CDR1 LNHDA and CDR2 SQIVND (reference sequence). Here the CDR3 reads CASSSRGLLPEAFF. As DNA, the CDR3 is TGTGCCAGTAGTTCCAGGGGGCTCTTACCTGAAGCTTTCTTT.

The chain employs TRBV5-5 and TRBJ1-1; D possibly corresponds to TRBD1 (5 bases). The germline V gene encodes CDR1 SGHKS and CDR2 YYEKEE (reference sequence). V was cut by 4 bases and J by 3 bases, with 10 bases left in between. CDR3 length equals 13 residues. The CDR3 DNA reads as TGTGCCAGCAGCGTACAGGTGGACACTGAAGCTTTCTTT. Translating it yields CASSVQVDTEAFF.

The gene calls are TRBV27 and TRBJ2-7; 7 bases line up with TRBD1. Trimming cost V 0 bases and J 0 bases; bases outside gene matches: 5. Germline CDR1 and CDR2: MNHEY and SMNVEV (reference sequence). The CDR3 runs 16 residues. CDR3: CASSLSGPGGSYEQYF. The CDR3 DNA is TGTGCCAGCAGTTTATCGGGACCAGGGGGCTCCTACGAGCAGTACTTC.

The V gene is TRBV7-9, the J gene TRBJ2-1, with D unclear. Looked up from germline, CDR1 is SEHNR and CDR2 is FQNEAQ (reference sequence). V lost 5 bases to trimming and J lost 9 bases, with 17 bases between them. The CDR3 extends over 14 amino acids. CDR3 in DNA: TGTGCCAGCAGCCCCTCGGCTAGTGACCTTGAGCAGTTCTTC. Amino acids: CASSPSASDLEQFF.

V is TRBV6-2 or TRBV6-3 and J is TRBJ2-5; possibly TRBD2 for D (6 bases). The CDR3 runs 12 residues. Trimming removed 5 bases from V and 5 bases from J, with 9 bases in between. In germline, CDR1 is MNHEY, CDR2 SVGEGT. The CDR3 DNA follows: TGTGCCAGCAGTGGTCTAGCGGAGACCCAGTACTTC. Protein: CASSGLAETQYF.

This clone was detected once. The V and J genes are TRBV27 and TRBJ2-2; TRBD1 aligns across 9 bases. The CDR3 covers 16 residues. Germline assignment: CDR1 MNHEY and CDR2 SMNVEV (reference sequence). After removal of 6 bases from V and 6 bases from J, the junction contained 11 bases not matched to a gene. CDR3 loop: CASRTTTGGTPGELFF. The CDR3 DNA is TGTGCCAGCAGGACAACGACAGGGGGGACCCCCGGGGAGCTGTTTTTT.

The chain is built from TRBV6-6 and TRBJ1-1; TRBD1 aligns across 7 bases. The CDR3 sequence is 11 residues long. After removal of 5 bases from V and 8 bases from J, the junction contained 2 bases not matched to a gene. Germline V CDR1 and CDR2: MNHNY, SVGAGI (reference sequence). CDR3 amino acids: CASSQGGEAFF. CDR3 DNA sequence: TGTGCCAGCAGTCAGGGGGGGGAAGCTTTCTTT.

The chain has TRBV7-2 and TRBJ2-7, with D maybe TRBD1 (6 bases). The length of the CDR3 is 14 residues. CDR1 and CDR2 (germline): SGHTA, FQGNSA. Trimming left V 2 bases short and J 5 bases short, with 13 bases between. In DNA form, the CDR3 reads TGTGCCAGCAGCTTAACAGGGAGTGCGGACGAGCAGTACTTC. Protein sequence: CASSLTGSADEQYF.

This rearrangement joins TRBV27 to TRBJ2-5, with 11 bases that match TRBD2. V lost 6 bases, J lost 7 bases, and 7 bases stayed unmatched. Germline V CDR1 and CDR2: MNHEY, SMNVEV (reference sequence). This CDR3 is 14 amino acids long. As DNA, the CDR3 is TGTGCCAGCAGCTCACTAGCGGGGGTAGGGACCCAGTACTTC. It translates to CASSSLAGVGTQYF.

J is TRBJ1-5 and V is TRBV5-8, with TRBD1 identical over 9 bases. CDR3 length: 15 residues. The V and J ends lost 4 bases and 6 bases, in that order; junction bases with no gene match: 8. Germline lookup yields CDR1 SGHTS and CDR2 YDEGEE. CDR3 amino acids: CASSLGTGTGQPQHF. CDR3 coding DNA: TGTGCCAGCAGCCTCGGGACAGGGACAGGTCAGCCCCAGCATTTT.

This clone occurred once. This CDR3 is CASSKALSGGLYQPQHF. In DNA form, the CDR3 reads TGTGCCAGCAGCAAAGCGCTTTCAGGGGGGCTATATCAGCCCCAGCATTTT. J is TRBJ1-5 and V is TRBV21-1; the D call in the table, TRBD1, was not verified against the DNA. TRBV21-1 is a pseudogene segment. CDR3 length: 17 amino acids.

This clone was counted between two and nine times. The V gene is TRBV2, the J gene TRBJ1-5, with TRBD1 matching 7 bases. The CDR3 is 13 residues long. Germline-derived CDR1 and CDR2 are SNHLY and FYNNEI. V lost 6 bases and J lost 5; bases outside the gene matches: 4. CDR3 in DNA: TGTGCCAGCAGCGGGGACAGTCATCAGCCCCAGCATTTT. Protein product: CASSGDSHQPQHF.

The chain joins TRBV14 to TRBJ2-7; weak D call: TRBD2 (8 bases). Trimming removed 5 bases from V and 0 bases from J, with 23 bases in between. The CDR3 has 18 residues. Germline CDR1 and CDR2: SGHDN and FVKESK. CDR3 region: CASSTQRGTGTASYEQYF. DNA for the CDR3: TGTGCCAGCAGCACGCAGCGGGGGACCGGGACAGCCTCCTACGAGCAGTACTTC.

V is TRBV2 and J is TRBJ1-5; D is unresolved. This CDR3 is built from 14 residues. Germline-derived CDR1 and CDR2 are SNHLY and FYNNEI. Trimming took 1 base from V and 6 from J, leaving 10 bases between them. CDR3 nucleotides: TGTGCCAGCAGTGAAGGGCGTAGCGGTCAGCCCCAGCATTTT. Its protein product is CASSEGRSGQPQHF.

The chain carries TRBV9 and TRBJ1-1; D perhaps matches TRBD1 (6 bases). V was trimmed by 4 bases and J by 5 bases, leaving 12 bases between them. The CDR3 is made up of 13 amino acids. Germline CDR1 is SGDLS and CDR2 is YYNGEE. CDR3 sequence: CASSTGQFTEAFF. The CDR3 DNA is TGTGCCAGCAGCACCGGACAGTTTACTGAAGCTTTCTTT.

J is TRBJ2-3 and V is TRBV4-2; TRBD2 matches 9 bases. In germline, CDR1 is LGHNA, CDR2 YNFKEQ. This CDR3 spans 18 amino acids. Unmatched junction bases numbered 9, after V lost 0 bases and J lost 2 bases. CDR3 loop: CASSQDGSSGGYTDTQYF. In nucleotides, the CDR3 is TGTGCCAGCAGCCAAGATGGGTCCAGCGGGGGGTACACAGATACGCAGTATTTT.

The chain uses TRBV6-5 and TRBJ1-1, with D possibly matching TRBD1 (6 bases). The germline V gene has CDR1 MNHEY and CDR2 SVGAGI. There are 15 residues in the CDR3. The ends were cut back, 4 bases at V and 4 bases at J, with 16 bases in the middle. CDR3 region: CASSLKGGGATEAFF. As DNA, the CDR3 is TGTGCCAGCAGTTTAAAGGGAGGGGGGGCCACTGAAGCTTTCTTT.

A note on this clone: Other DNA sequences of this sample code for an identical CDR3. The chain combines TRBV5-8 with TRBJ2-3; perhaps TRBD1 as D (6 bases). CDR3 length: 14 amino acids. The V end was cut by 4 bases, the J end by 2 bases, with 11 bases between. Germline V gene data show CDR1 as SGHTS and CDR2 as YDEGEE. CDR3: CASSLGQNTDTQYF. The CDR3, as DNA: TGTGCCAGCAGCCTTGGACAGAACACAGATACGCAGTATTTT.